This is a list of T cell receptor beta chains from one sample in a study of HIV-infected patients and healthy controls. Using its own MiXCR run on the 5' RACE reads, TCRdb lists one record per CDR3 protein. The sample lists 55,000 to 70,000 distinct CDR3 sequences, 15% to 20% occurring once. Input material: CD4+ T cells from blood. The receptors were gathered from a human donor in good health. CDR3s include the opening cysteine and the closing phenylalanine or tryptophan. A D gene is named only where the DNA matches it firmly. Expanded clones get a size class; other rows say once, few or many, or leave the size out.

>TRBV6-2/TRBV6-3|.|17|TRBD2|TRBJ2-3
CASTRGLAGGLTDTQYF
TGTGCCAGCACCCGAGGACTAGCGGGAGGTCTCACAGATACGCAGTATTTT
>TRBV2|.|14|.|TRBJ1-5
CASSDWNSNQPQHF
TGTGCCAGCAGTGATTGGAATAGCAATCAGCCCCAGCATTTT
>TRBV5-1|many|13|.|TRBJ2-7
CASSLGQALEQYF
TGCGCCAGCAGCTTGGGACAGGCCCTAGAGCAGTACTTC
>TRBV6-2/TRBV6-3|.|17|TRBD1|TRBJ1-1
CASSLRSWTGADTEAFF
TGTGCCAGCAGTCTACGATCCTGGACAGGGGCCGACACTGAAGCTTTCTTT
>TRBV7-2|.|14|.|TRBJ2-1
CASSPDGAYNEQFF
TGTGCCAGCAGCCCGGACGGTGCCTACAATGAGCAGTTCTTC
>TRBV6-6|once|12|.|TRBJ2-3
CASSYPLDTQYF
TGTGCCAGCAGTTACCCTTTAGATACGCAGTATTTT
>TRBV5-6|.|13|.|TRBJ1-1
CASSLGSWDAAFF
TGTGCCAGCAGCTTGGGGTCCTGGGACGCGGCTTTCTTT
>TRBV6-2/TRBV6-3|.|13|TRBD2|TRBJ2-1
CASKLAGGNEQFF
TGTGCCAGCAAACTAGCGGGAGGGAATGAGCAGTTCTTC
>TRBV6-2/TRBV6-3|.|18|TRBD1|TRBJ1-5
CASSYSPGGARENQPQHF
TGTGCCAGCAGTTACTCACCAGGGGGGGCCCGGGAGAATCAGCCCCAGCATTTT
>TRBV28|many|13|.|TRBJ2-4
CASSSRTVRIQYF
TGTGCCAGCAGTTCCCGGACAGTCCGCATTCAGTACTTC
>TRBV4-1|many|15|.|TRBJ1-1
CASSQDKGPNTEAFF
TGCGCCAGCAGCCAAGATAAGGGGCCGAACACTGAAGCTTTCTTT
>TRBV29-1|few|15|TRBD1|TRBJ1-1
CSGAPRQGTNTEAFF
TGCAGCGGGGCCCCACGACAGGGAACAAACACTGAAGCTTTCTTT
>TRBV6-5|few|16|.|TRBJ1-4
CASRTTAGRVNEKLFF
TGTGCCAGCAGAACAACCGCAGGGAGGGTTAATGAAAAACTGTTTTTT
>TRBV6-2/TRBV6-3|few|16|TRBD2|TRBJ2-2
CASSYSLAGATGELFF
TGTGCCAGCAGTTACTCACTAGCGGGAGCCACCGGGGAGCTGTTTTTT
>TRBV20-1|many|15|.|TRBJ1-5
CSARNARLDNQPQHF
TGCAGTGCTAGGAACGCGCGGTTGGACAATCAGCCCCAGCATTTT
>TRBV7-2|many|16|.|TRBJ1-6
CASSLGGSSYNSPLHF
TGTGCCAGCAGCCTCGGGGGTAGCTCCTATAATTCACCCCTCCACTTT
>TRBV5-5|many|15|.|TRBJ1-5
CASSLTGYSNQPQHF
TGTGCCAGCAGCTTGACAGGGTATAGCAATCAGCCCCAGCATTTT
>TRBV12-3/TRBV12-4|many|13|TRBD1|TRBJ1-1
CASNLRGTGNAFF
TGTGCCAGCAACCTCAGAGGGACAGGGAACGCTTTCTTT
>TRBV5-4|.|15|TRBD2|TRBJ2-7
CASSSTSGLAGEQYF
TGTGCCAGCAGCTCGACTAGCGGGCTGGCTGGCGAGCAGTACTTC
>TRBV6-2/TRBV6-3|.|16|TRBD1|TRBJ1-1
CASSFRTGNQNTEAFF
TGTGCCAGCAGTTTTCGGACAGGGAACCAGAACACTGAAGCTTTCTTT
>TRBV11-3|few|15|.|TRBJ1-1
CASSLEEGSNTEAFF
TGTGCCAGCAGCTTAGAGGAAGGGTCTAACACTGAAGCTTTCTTT
>TRBV19|few|14|TRBD2|TRBJ2-2
CASTLTGGTGELFF
TGTGCCAGTACCCTGACGGGGGGGACCGGGGAGCTGTTTTTT
>TRBV7-8|many|13|.|TRBJ2-3
CASSPLGVDTQYF
TGTGCCAGCAGCCCTCTGGGGGTAGATACGCAGTATTTT
>TRBV12-3/TRBV12-4|.|12|.|TRBJ2-6
CASSLRANVLTF
TGTGCCAGCAGTTTACGGGCCAACGTCCTGACTTTC
>TRBV2|many|14|.|TRBJ1-5
CASSGRQGHQPQHF
TGTGCCAGCAGTGGCCGGCAGGGACATCAGCCCCAGCATTTT
>TRBV7-6|medium-sized|15|TRBD2|TRBJ2-5
CASSIAGGRQETQYF
TGTGCCAGCAGTATAGCGGGAGGCCGCCAAGAGACCCAGTACTTC
>TRBV11-2|few|15|.|TRBJ2-7
CASSPTPGIRYEQYF
TGTGCCAGCAGCCCCACCCCGGGAATTCGGTACGAGCAGTACTTC
>TRBV5-6|many|17|.|TRBJ1-1
CASSLAGSYREDGEAFF
TGTGCCAGCAGCTTGGCCGGTTCGTACAGGGAGGATGGTGAAGCTTTCTTT
>TRBV5-1|many|15|TRBD1|TRBJ1-1
CASSSQGAKVAEAFF
TGCGCCAGCAGCTCACAGGGGGCTAAAGTCGCTGAAGCTTTCTTT
>TRBV9|few|15|TRBD1|TRBJ1-1
CASSPGQGARTEAFF
TGTGCCAGCAGCCCGGGACAGGGGGCGCGGACTGAAGCTTTCTTT
>TRBV9|many|15|.|TRBJ2-1
CASSARHNSYNEQFF
TGTGCCAGCAGCGCCAGACACAACTCCTACAATGAGCAGTTCTTC
>TRBV14|few|17|TRBD1|TRBJ2-2
CASSQGTGTDNTGELFF
TGTGCCAGCAGCCAAGGAACCGGGACAGATAACACCGGGGAGCTGTTTTTT
>TRBV29-1|many|16|TRBD1|TRBJ2-5
CSVERGGTGGVETQYF
TGCAGCGTTGAACGCGGGGGGACAGGGGGCGTAGAGACCCAGTACTTC
>TRBV19|many|15|.|TRBJ1-2
CASSIPGQSYYGYTF
TGTGCCAGTAGTATACCGGGACAATCTTACTATGGCTACACCTTC
>TRBV7-9|few|14|TRBD1|TRBJ1-2
CASSSDRGWRGYTF
TGTGCCAGCAGCTCCGACAGGGGATGGAGGGGCTACACCTTC
>TRBV19|.|14|.|TRBJ1-1
CASSIGVMNTEAFF
TGTGCCAGTAGTATTGGGGTTATGAACACTGAAGCTTTCTTT
>TRBV18|many|15|TRBD1|TRBJ2-5
CASSRRDRAGETQYF
TGTGCCAGCTCACGCCGGGACAGGGCCGGGGAGACCCAGTACTTC
>TRBV6-5|.|13|.|TRBJ1-5
CASSFGTNQPQHF
TGTGCCAGCAGTTTTGGTACCAATCAGCCCCAGCATTTT
>TRBV10-3|.|15|.|TRBJ1-5
CAISESRQGNQPQHF
TGTGCCATCAGTGAGTCGCGGCAGGGCAATCAGCCCCAGCATTTT
>TRBV11-1|many|14|TRBD1|TRBJ2-1
CASSLPGQGMVQFF
TGTGCCAGCAGTCTCCCGGGACAGGGTATGGTGCAGTTCTTC
>TRBV30|few|14|.|TRBJ2-7
CAWSPTTVRYEQYF
TGTGCCTGGAGCCCGACGACAGTTCGCTACGAGCAGTACTTC
>TRBV10-3|.|17|TRBD2|TRBJ2-6
CAISEGLAGSGANVLTF
TGTGCCATCAGTGAGGGACTAGCGGGCTCTGGGGCCAACGTCCTGACTTTC
>TRBV29-1|.|13|.|TRBJ2-2
CSVAGLHTGELFF
TGCAGCGTCGCGGGACTTCACACCGGGGAGCTGTTTTTT
>TRBV24-1|many|12|.|TRBJ2-3
CATSGMGDTQYF
TGTGCCACCAGTGGTATGGGAGATACGCAGTATTTT
>TRBV7-6|many|15|TRBD1|TRBJ1-4
CASSRTGPMDEKLFF
TGTGCCAGCAGCCGGACAGGGCCTATGGATGAAAAACTGTTTTTT
>TRBV25-1|many|16|.|TRBJ2-1
CASSDFRAHGNNEQFF
TGTGCCAGCAGTGATTTCAGAGCCCACGGGAACAATGAGCAGTTCTTC
>TRBV7-2|few|18|TRBD1|TRBJ1-6
CASSLYGRGQRTNSPLHF
TGTGCCAGCAGCTTATATGGTAGGGGACAGAGGACTAATTCACCCCTCCACTTT
>TRBV4-1|.|15|.|TRBJ2-5
CASSQEGTGQETQYF
TGCGCCAGCAGCCAAGAGGGGACCGGACAAGAGACCCAGTACTTC
>TRBV29-1|many|13|TRBD1|TRBJ2-6
CSYRGTGANVLTF
TGCAGCTACAGGGGTACTGGGGCCAACGTCCTGACTTTC
>TRBV12-3/TRBV12-4|.|16|.|TRBJ2-3
CASSRGTTTSTDTQYF
TGTGCCAGCAGCCGGGGGACAACGACTAGCACAGATACGCAGTATTTT
>TRBV19|.|13|.|TRBJ2-2
CASSIRGNGELFF
TGTGCCAGTAGTATAAGGGGCAACGGGGAGCTGTTTTTT
>TRBV12-3/TRBV12-4|few|15|TRBD1|TRBJ1-5
CASSSRTGGDQPQHF
TGTGCCAGCAGTTCCCGGACAGGGGGGGATCAGCCCCAGCATTTT